These T cell receptor beta chains were read from a single sample in a study of T cell responses to AZD1222 COVID-19 vaccine. Repertoires were generated with immunoSEQ multiplex PCR, while TCRdb's copy carries only in-frame clones and drops some. The sample shows about 170,000 clones, 80% to 95% of them seen only once. The material sequenced was peripheral blood, taken on day 0 of AZD1222 vaccination. These receptors were obtained from an adult in good health. The CDR3 runs from the conserved cysteine through the conserved F or W. Fields, in order: clone size, J gene, D gene, V gene, CDR3 DNA, CDR3 protein. D genes are given only for firm matches. The size entry is marked missing in some rows and otherwise reads once, few, many or a size class.

NA | TRBJ1-6 | NA | TRBV28 | TGTGCCAGCAGTTTAGGGGGCAGGATAGACTCACCCCTCCACTTT | CASSLGGRIDSPLHF
NA | TRBJ2-3 | NA | TRBV30 | TGTGCCTGGAGTGTAGCCGGAGATACGCAGTATTTT | CAWSVAGDTQYF
NA | TRBJ1-3 | NA | TRBV28 | TGTGCCAGCAGCCGCTATGGGGGATACTCTGGAAACACCATATATTTT | CASSRYGGYSGNTIYF
NA | TRBJ1-3 | TRBD1 | TRBV25-1 | TGTGCCAGCAGTGAATCTAGGGGACAGGGGGGAACTGGAAACACCATATATTTT | CASSESRGQGGTGNTIYF
NA | TRBJ1-4 | NA | TRBV3-1/TRBV3-2 | TGTGCCAGCAGCCTCCGTGTCAGCCCCAACGGCCTCGCAGAGGCGAGGAGGGAAAAACTGTTTTTT | CASSLRVSPNGLAEARREKLFF
few | TRBJ2-3 | NA | TRBV7-9 | TGTGCCAATGCCGGGGGTGATGGCACAGATACGCAGTATTTT | CANAGGDGTDTQYF
NA | TRBJ1-1 | NA | TRBV7-6 | TGTGCCAGCAGCTTAGGTAAAGTACGAACTACTGAAGCTTTCTTT | CASSLGKVRTTEAFF
NA | TRBJ1-2 | NA | TRBV5-6 | TGTGCCAGCAGCTTGTCGAAGGCCTATGGCTACACCTTC | CASSLSKAYGYTF
NA | TRBJ1-5 | TRBD1 | TRBV6-1 | TGTGCCAGCAGTGAACGCAGGGGGCCGCAGCCCCAGCATTTT | CASSERRGPQPQHF
NA | TRBJ2-3 | NA | TRBV25-1 | TGTGCCAGCAGTGTTGTGGGTATGCAGTATTTT | CASSVVGMQYF
NA | TRBJ1-2 | NA | TRBV18 | TGTGCCAGCTCACCGGGAGGTAACTATGGCTACACCTTC | CASSPGGNYGYTF
NA | TRBJ1-4 | NA | TRBV5-5 | TGTGCCAGCAGCTTCAGGAGTGAAAAACTGTTTTTT | CASSFRSEKLFF
once | TRBJ2-7 | TRBD1 | TRBV3-1/TRBV3-2 | TGTGCCAGCAGCCAATCCTTTACAGGGGCTATCTCCTACGAGCAGTACTTC | CASSQSFTGAISYEQYF
NA | TRBJ1-5 | NA | TRBV19 | TGTGCCAGTAGTATCGCCCTTTACAGTCAGCCCCAGCATTTT | CASSIALYSQPQHF
NA | TRBJ2-1 | TRBD1 | TRBV29-1 | TGCAGCGTTGAAGCTCTGTTCGGGACAGGGGTTTACAATGAGCAGTTCTTC | CSVEALFGTGVYNEQFF
NA | TRBJ2-7 | TRBD2 | TRBV4-1 | TGCGCCAGCAGCCACTGGGAGGGCCGAAGCTACGAGCAGTACTTC | CASSHWEGRSYEQYF
NA | TRBJ1-1 | NA | TRBV28 | TGTGCCAGCACCCTGACAGGAAACACTGAAGCTTTCTTT | CASTLTGNTEAFF
few | TRBJ1-1 | NA | TRBV10-1 | TGCGCCAGCAGTGACCCGCGGGGGCCGGGCGCTGAAGCTTTCTTT | CASSDPRGPGAEAFF
NA | TRBJ1-1 | NA | TRBV10-1 | TGCGCCAGCAGTGAGGCGGGGACCAGGGCTGAAGCTTTCTTT | CASSEAGTRAEAFF
NA | TRBJ1-5 | TRBD1 | TRBV13 | TGTGCCAGCAGCTTGGGACAGACGCCCCATCATCAGCCCCAGCATTTT | CASSLGQTPHHQPQHF